The entry that follows covers one T cell receptor beta chain sequence. Its specificity is not known. The data belong to a study of T cell repertoires in ileal Crohn's disease. Study-wide context: Median disease duration was nearly eight years; 30% to 35% smoked at surgery. Postoperative therapy was given to about half: about 11 thiopurines, fewer than 20 anti-TNF agents. Study results and limitations: Every patient over 26.8% clonality showed endoscopic recurrence. Sorted CD8 T cells held more high-frequency clones than CD4.

Profiled with immunoSEQ multiplex PCR; TCRdb holds only in-frame clones, not every one. The sample lists a few thousand clones; 81% were seen once. CDR3 size: 16 residues. V was trimmed by 4 bases and J by 3 bases, leaving 20 bases between them. Germline CDR1 SGHRS, CDR2 YFSETQ. The chain is built from TRBV5-1 and TRBJ2-7; tentatively, D is TRBD1 (5 bases). The sequence was collected from an adult with Crohn's disease. The specimen sequenced was ileal tissue. This CDR3 reads CASSITPGPSYYEQYF. CDR3 bases: TGCGCCAGCAGCATTACCCCAGGGCCCTCTTACTACGAGCAGTACTTC.